These 5 T cell receptor beta chains were all obtained from the same sample, sequenced in a study of shared clonotypes between healthy human individuals. Assay used: immunoSEQ multiplex PCR; TCRdb lists only in-frame clones, some missing. The sample carries about half a million clones, over 70% recorded once. Sequencing was carried out using PBMCs. These receptors were obtained from a woman aged 40-49 years in good health. Some clones in this sample may be carry-over from other donors' samples.

This clone appeared many times. This same CDR3 is encoded by further DNA sequences in the sample. Here the CDR3 DNA reads TGTGCCAGCAGCCAAGACGCGGGAGAACCCTACAATGAGCAGTTCTTC. This translates into CASSQDAGEPYNEQFF. This chain joins TRBV4-2 and TRBJ2-1; TRBD2 agrees at 7 bases. The germline gives CDR1 LGHNA, CDR2 YNFKEQ. Germline trimming cut 0 bases from V and 2 bases from J; bases unmatched to any gene: 4. The CDR3 length is 16 residues.

This chain joins TRBV19 and TRBJ2-1; 7 nucleotides line up with TRBD1. Trimming removed 6 bases from V and 6 bases from J; junction bases left unmatched: 8. The CDR3 covers 14 residues. In germline, CDR1 is LNHDA, CDR2 SQIVND (reference sequence). For the CDR3, the DNA is TGTGCCAGTAGCGAGGGGGCCCTAGGCAATGAGCAGTTCTTC. Encoded protein: CASSEGALGNEQFF.

On this clone itself: A far larger clone is just one base off, so this is likely a read error. The same CDR3 arises from other DNA sequences in this sample as well. The chain couples TRBV5-1 to TRBJ2-7; D gene uncertain. Germline V lookup: CDR1 SGHRS, CDR2 YFSETQ. This CDR3 region has 15 residues. The germline V and J ends were trimmed by 0 bases and 2 bases, with 12 bases remaining between them. DNA for the CDR3: TGCGCCAGCAGCTTGGGAGGCGGAGAGACCTACGAGCAGTACTTC. It encodes CASSLGGGETYEQYF. Full variable domain (remainder filled in from reference TRBV5-1 and TRBJ2-7): KAGVTQTPRYLIKTRGQQVTLSCSPISGHRSVSWYQQTPGQGLQFLFEYFSETQRNKGNFPGRFSGRQFSNSRSEMNVSTLELGDSALYLCASSLGGGETYEQYFGPGTRLTVT.

The chain couples TRBV29-1 to TRBJ1-1, with no clear D. The V and J ends lost 0 bases and 2 bases respectively, with 7 bases between them. CDR3 size: 13 residues. The germline V gene has CDR1 SQVTM and CDR2 ANQGSEA. This CDR3 reads CSVEDPANTEAFF. CDR3 DNA: TGCAGCGTTGAAGACCCAGCTAACACTGAAGCTTTCTTT.

The chain carries TRBV19 and TRBJ2-3; D is uncertain. V was clipped by 2 bases and J by 2 bases, with 8 bases between them. CDR1 is LNHDA and CDR2 is SQIVND in the germline V gene (reference sequence). This CDR3 has 14 amino acids. CDR3 in amino acids: CASSITQATDTQYF. The DNA for the CDR3 is TGTGCCAGTAGTATAACCCAGGCCACAGATACGCAGTATTTT.